This TCR beta chain stems from a study of cytomegalovirus exposure and HLA in healthy donors. The study's findings and limits: First-cohort TCR clusters tended to co-occur in the 130 or so validation repertoires, a later analysis found.

For this clone: Antigen specificity is unknown.

Germline CDR1 MNHNS, CDR2 SASEGT. V was pared by 5 bases and J by 3 bases, with 1 base of the junction left unmatched. CDR3 size: 14 residues. The donors were part of the validation cohort, which consisted of approximately 110 subjects and was separate from the first cohort of roughly 620 subjects. TCRdb keeps only in-frame clones here, not all; method: immunoSEQ multiplex PCR. The profile covers approximately 100,000 clones, with 88% appearing a single time and around 1.7% taken by the ten largest. The clonotype originates from a woman younger than 30 in good health and CMV-seropositive. Sequenced: PBMCs. V and J are TRBV6-1 and TRBJ2-1, with 10 bases fitting TRBD2. The CDR3 sequence is CASSSGGVYNEQFF. In nucleotides, the CDR3 is TGTGCCAGCAGTAGCGGGGGGGTCTACAATGAGCAGTTCTTC.